The present entry profiles one TCR beta chain with its context. What it binds is not known. The germline V gene has CDR1 SGHDT and CDR2 YYEEEE. The J segment lost 4 bases and the V segment lost 0 bases, leaving 6 bases of the junction unmatched. The CDR3 sequence is 15 residues long. The PCR made use of 60 Vbeta and 13 Jbeta primers. Profiling relied on immunoSEQ multiplex PCR, and the TCRdb table lists in-frame clones only, not all of them. The table has around 150,000 clones, about 68% seen once. These data are taken from a study of cytomegalovirus exposure and HLA in healthy donors. This donor's record omits CMV serostatus. Study-wide results and limits: Presence/absence results assume similar sequencing depth per donor, which may not hold. Immune exposure information available was restricted to CMV serostatus.

Sequenced: PBMCs. The rearrangement joins TRBV5-6 to TRBJ2-7, with 8 bases lining up with TRBD2. This receptor was obtained from a human donor in good health. The CDR3 is CASSLAGGSLYEQYF. Written as DNA, the CDR3 is TGTGCCAGCAGCTTGGCGGGGGGGAGTTTGTACGAGCAGTACTTC.